This T cell receptor beta chain was sequenced in a study of blood T cells in healthy people across ages. V lost 4 bases, J lost 5 bases, and 2 bases lay in between. The CDR3 is 9 residues long. Germline V gene sequence: CDR1 SQVTM, CDR2 ANQGSEA. PCR was performed a second time for about 6 to 11 cycles using a sample-barcoded 5' primer and a J-beta primer mix. TCRdb itself ran the 5' RACE reads through MiXCR, one entry per CDR3 protein. The sample yields over 750,000 distinct CDR3 sequences, about 25% seen once. The sample also formed part of further work on T cells of mothers and their children.

Specimen: blood. This chain joins TRBV29-1 and TRBJ1-2, with no clear D. The clonotype originates from a boy aged 5-17 years in good health. The CDR3 DNA reads TGCAGCGTTGGGTATGGCTACACCTTC. Translated, it gives CSVGYGYTF.